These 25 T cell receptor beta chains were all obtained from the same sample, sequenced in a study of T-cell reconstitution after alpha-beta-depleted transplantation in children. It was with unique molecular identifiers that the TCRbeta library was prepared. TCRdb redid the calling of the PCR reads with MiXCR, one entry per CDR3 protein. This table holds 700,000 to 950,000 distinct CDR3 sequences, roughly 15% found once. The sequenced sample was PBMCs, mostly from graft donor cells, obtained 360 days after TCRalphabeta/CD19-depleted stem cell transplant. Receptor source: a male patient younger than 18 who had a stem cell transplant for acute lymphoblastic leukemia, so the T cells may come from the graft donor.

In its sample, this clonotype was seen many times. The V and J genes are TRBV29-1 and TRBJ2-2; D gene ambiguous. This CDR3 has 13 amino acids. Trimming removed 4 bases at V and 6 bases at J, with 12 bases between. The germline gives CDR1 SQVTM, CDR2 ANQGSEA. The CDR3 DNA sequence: TGCAGCGTTGTAAAGTACAGCGCCGGGGAGCTGTTTTTT. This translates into CSVVKYSAGELFF.

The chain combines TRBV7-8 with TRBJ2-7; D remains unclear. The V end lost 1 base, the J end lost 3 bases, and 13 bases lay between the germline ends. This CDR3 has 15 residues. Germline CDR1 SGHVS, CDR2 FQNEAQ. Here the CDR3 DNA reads TGTGCCAGCAGCTTAGGTGGCGGTCCTTTCTACGAGCAGTACTTC. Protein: CASSLGGGPFYEQYF. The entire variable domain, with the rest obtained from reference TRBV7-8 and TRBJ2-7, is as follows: GAGVSQSPRYKVAKRGQDVALRCDPISGHVSLFWYQQALGQGPEFLTYFQNEAQLDKSGLPSDRFFAERPEGSVSTLKIQRTQQEDSAVYLCASSLGGGPFYEQYFGPGTRLTVT.

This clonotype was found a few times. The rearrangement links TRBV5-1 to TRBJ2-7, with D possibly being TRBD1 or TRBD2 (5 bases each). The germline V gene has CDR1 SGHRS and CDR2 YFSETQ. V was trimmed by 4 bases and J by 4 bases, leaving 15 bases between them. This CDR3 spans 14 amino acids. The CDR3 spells CASSARGPTYEQYF. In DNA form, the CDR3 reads TGCGCCAGCAGCGCTCGGGGACCGACTTACGAGCAGTACTTC.

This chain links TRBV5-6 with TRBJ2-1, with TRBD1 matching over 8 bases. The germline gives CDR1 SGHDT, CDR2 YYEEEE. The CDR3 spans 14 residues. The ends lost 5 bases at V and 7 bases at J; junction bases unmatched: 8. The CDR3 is CASRLRQGKNEQFF. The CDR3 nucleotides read TGTGCCAGCAGGCTCAGACAGGGGAAGAATGAGCAGTTCTTC.

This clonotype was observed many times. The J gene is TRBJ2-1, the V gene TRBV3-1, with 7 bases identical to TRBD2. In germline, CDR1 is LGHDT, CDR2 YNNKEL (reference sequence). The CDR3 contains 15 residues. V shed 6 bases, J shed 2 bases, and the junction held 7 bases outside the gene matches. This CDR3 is CASSLAAPAYNEQFF. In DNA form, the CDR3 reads TGTGCCAGCAGTCTAGCGGCGCCGGCCTACAATGAGCAGTTCTTC.

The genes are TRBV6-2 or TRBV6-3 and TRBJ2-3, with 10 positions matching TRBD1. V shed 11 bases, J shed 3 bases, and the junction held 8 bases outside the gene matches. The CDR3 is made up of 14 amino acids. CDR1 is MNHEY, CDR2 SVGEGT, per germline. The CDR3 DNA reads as TGTGCCGCCACGGGACAGGGGATGACAGATACGCAGTATTTT. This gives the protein CAATGQGMTDTQYF.

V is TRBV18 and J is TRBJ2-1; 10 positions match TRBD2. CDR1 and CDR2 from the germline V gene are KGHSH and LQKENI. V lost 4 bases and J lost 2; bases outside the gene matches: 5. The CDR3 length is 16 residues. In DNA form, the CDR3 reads TGTGCCAGCTCACTCACTAGCGGGGCCGCCTACAATGAGCAGTTCTTC. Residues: CASSLTSGAAYNEQFF.

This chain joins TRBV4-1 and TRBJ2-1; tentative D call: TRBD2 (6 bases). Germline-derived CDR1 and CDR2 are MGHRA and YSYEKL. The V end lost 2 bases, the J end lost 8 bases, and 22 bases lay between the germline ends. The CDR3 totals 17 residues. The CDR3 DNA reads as TGCGCCAGCAGCCAACCGCCCGGGAGAAGGTTTGGATATGAGCAGTTCTTC. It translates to CASSQPPGRRFGYEQFF.

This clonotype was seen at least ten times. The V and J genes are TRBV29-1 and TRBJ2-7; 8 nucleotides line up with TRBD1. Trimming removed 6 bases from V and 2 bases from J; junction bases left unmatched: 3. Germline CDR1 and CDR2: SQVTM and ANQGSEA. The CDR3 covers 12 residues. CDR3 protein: CSVADRAYEQYF. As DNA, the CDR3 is TGCAGCGTCGCGGACAGGGCCTACGAGCAGTACTTC.

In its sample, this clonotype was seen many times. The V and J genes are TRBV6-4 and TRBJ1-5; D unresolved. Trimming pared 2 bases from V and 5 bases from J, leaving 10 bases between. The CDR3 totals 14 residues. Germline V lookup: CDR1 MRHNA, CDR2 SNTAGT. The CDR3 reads CASSDRGRDQPQHF. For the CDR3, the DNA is TGTGCCAGCAGTGACAGAGGGAGAGATCAGCCCCAGCATTTT.

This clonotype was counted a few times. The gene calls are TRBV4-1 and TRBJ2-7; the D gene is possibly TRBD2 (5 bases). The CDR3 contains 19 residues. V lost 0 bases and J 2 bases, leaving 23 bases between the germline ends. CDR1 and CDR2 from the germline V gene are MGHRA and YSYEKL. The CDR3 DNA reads TGCGCCAGCAGCCAAGATGGAGGTCGCCCGGTGGTTGGTACCTACGAGCAGTACTTC. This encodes CASSQDGGRPVVGTYEQYF.

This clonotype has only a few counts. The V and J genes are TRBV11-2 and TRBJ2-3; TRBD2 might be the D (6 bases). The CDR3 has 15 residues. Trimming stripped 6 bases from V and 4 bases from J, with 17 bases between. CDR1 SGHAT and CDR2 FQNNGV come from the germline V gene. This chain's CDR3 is CASRIPGVASDTQYF. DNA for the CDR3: TGTGCCAGCAGAATCCCGGGAGTAGCCTCAGATACGCAGTATTTT.

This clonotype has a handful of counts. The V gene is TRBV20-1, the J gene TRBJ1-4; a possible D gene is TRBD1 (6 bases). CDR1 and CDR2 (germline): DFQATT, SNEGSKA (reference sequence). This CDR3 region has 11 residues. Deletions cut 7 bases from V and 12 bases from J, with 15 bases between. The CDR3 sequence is CSGGPTGQLFF. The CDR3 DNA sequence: TGCAGTGGGGGGCCTACCGGACAACTGTTTTTT.

CDR3 loop: CATSDSPRSGSTDTQYF. In DNA form, the CDR3 reads TGTGCCACCAGTGATTCCCCCAGGAGCGGAAGCACAGATACGCAGTATTTT. This sequence joins TRBV24-1 and TRBJ2-3, with D maybe TRBD2 (5 bases). Germline V gives CDR1 KGHDR, CDR2 SFDVKD. The CDR3 has 17 residues. With 2 bases removed from V and 0 bases from J, the gap between germline ends came to 14 bases.

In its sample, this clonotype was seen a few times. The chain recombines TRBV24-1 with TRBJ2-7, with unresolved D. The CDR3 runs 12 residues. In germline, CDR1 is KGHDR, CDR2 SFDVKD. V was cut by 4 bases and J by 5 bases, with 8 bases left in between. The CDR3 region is CATSETGHEQYF. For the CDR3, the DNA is TGTGCCACCAGTGAGACCGGGCACGAGCAGTACTTC.

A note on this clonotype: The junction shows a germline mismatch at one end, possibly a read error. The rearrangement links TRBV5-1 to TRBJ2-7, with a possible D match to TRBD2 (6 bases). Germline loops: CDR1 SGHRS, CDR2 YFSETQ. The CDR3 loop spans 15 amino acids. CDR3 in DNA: TGCGCCAGCAGCTTGGATCCGGGAGACTCCTACGGGCAGTACTTC. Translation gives CASSLDPGDSYGQYF.

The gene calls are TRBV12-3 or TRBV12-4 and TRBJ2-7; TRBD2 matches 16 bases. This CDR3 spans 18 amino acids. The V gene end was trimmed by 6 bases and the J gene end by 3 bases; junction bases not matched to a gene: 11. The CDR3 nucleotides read TGTGCCAGCAGACCACCCGGGACTAGCGGGAGGGCCCTCTACGAGCAGTACTTC. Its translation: CASRPPGTSGRALYEQYF.

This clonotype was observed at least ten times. The chain's CDR3 is CASYRRGSHAYEQYF. CDR3 nucleotides: TGTGCCAGCTACAGGCGCGGGTCCCACGCCTACGAGCAGTACTTC. V is TRBV21-1 and J is TRBJ2-7; the table's D call, TRBD1, was not checked against the DNA. TRBV21-1 is a pseudogene segment. The CDR3 runs to 15 residues.

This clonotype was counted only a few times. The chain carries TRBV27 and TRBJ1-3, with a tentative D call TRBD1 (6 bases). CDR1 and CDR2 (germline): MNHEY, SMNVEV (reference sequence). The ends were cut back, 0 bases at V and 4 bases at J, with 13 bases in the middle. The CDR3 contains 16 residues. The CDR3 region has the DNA TGTGCCAGCAGTTTATCGTACAGCGGGGGCGGAAACACCATATATTTT. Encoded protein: CASSLSYSGGGNTIYF.

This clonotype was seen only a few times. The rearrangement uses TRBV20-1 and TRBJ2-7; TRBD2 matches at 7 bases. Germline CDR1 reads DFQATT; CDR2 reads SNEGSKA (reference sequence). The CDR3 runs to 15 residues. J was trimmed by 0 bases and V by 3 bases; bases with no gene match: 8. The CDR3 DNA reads TGCAGTGCTAGTTACCCTAGCGGCAGCTCCTACGAGCAGTACTTC. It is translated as CSASYPSGSSYEQYF.

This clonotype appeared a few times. The CDR3 bases are TGCGCCAGCATGCTGACAGGGGGGGGTAACGAGCAGTACTTC. Translating it yields CASMLTGGGNEQYF. The chain combines TRBV10-2 with TRBJ2-7; 9 nucleotides align to TRBD1. Germline V gives CDR1 WSHSY, CDR2 SAAADI. CDR3 length: 14 residues. Germline trimming cut 7 bases from V and 5 bases from J; bases unmatched to any gene: 9.

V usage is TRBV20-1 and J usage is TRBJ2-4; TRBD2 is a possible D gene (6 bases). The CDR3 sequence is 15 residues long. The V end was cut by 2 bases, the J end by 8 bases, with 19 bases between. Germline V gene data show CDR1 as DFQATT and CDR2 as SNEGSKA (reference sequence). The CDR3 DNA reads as TGCAGTGCTAGACCTATAGCGGAACAGGAGGACATTCAGTACTTC. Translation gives CSARPIAEQEDIQYF.

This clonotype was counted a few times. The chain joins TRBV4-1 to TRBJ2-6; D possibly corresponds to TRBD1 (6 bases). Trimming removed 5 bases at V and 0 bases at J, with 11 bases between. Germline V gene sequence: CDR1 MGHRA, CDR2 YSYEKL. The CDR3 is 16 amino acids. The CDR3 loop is CASSGTGFSGANVLTF. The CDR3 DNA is TGCGCCAGCAGCGGTACAGGGTTCTCTGGGGCCAACGTCCTGACTTTC.

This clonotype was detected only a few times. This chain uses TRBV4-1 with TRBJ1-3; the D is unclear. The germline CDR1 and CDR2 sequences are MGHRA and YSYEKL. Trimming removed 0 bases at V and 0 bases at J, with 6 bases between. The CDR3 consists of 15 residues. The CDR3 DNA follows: TGCGCCAGCAGCCAAGATTGGCACTCTGGAAACACCATATATTTT. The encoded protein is CASSQDWHSGNTIYF.

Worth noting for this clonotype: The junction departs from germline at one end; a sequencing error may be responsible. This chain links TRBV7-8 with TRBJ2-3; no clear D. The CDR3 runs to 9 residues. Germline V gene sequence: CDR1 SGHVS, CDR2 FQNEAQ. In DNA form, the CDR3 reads TGTGCCAGCAGCTTACTCTGGGATTTT. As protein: CASSLLWDF.